This TCR beta chain emerged from a study of blood T cell repertoires in COVID-19. Study overall: The United States, Italy and Spain provided the acute and convalescent COVID-19 samples.

Profiled with immunoSEQ multiplex PCR; TCRdb holds only in-frame clones, not every one. The data hold around 260,000 clones, with approximately 91% observed a single time. The CDR3 is made up of 13 amino acids. From germline, CDR1 is LNHDA and CDR2 SQIVND (reference sequence). V lost 7 bases to trimming and J lost 7 bases; unmatched junction nucleotides: 4. Seattle researchers signed up patients amid active infection and tracked them longitudinally. The sequenced sample consisted of peripheral blood. The gene calls are TRBV19 and TRBJ1-5; 10 bases fit TRBD1. This sequence was found in a woman aged 25 to 45 with COVID-19, enrolled during active disease. CDR3 in DNA: TGTGCCAGTAACGGACAGGGGGTGCAGCCCCAGCATTTT. It translates to CASNGQGVQPQHF.